This T cell receptor beta chain appears in the sequencing data of a study of cytomegalovirus exposure and HLA in healthy donors. Study-level information: Around 85 million unique TCR sequences came from HLA-typed donors in an early release.

The CDR3 is 13 residues long. Looked up from germline, CDR1 is LNHDA and CDR2 is SQIVND (reference sequence). Trimming left V 5 bases short and J 4 bases short, with 11 bases between. The primer mix had 60 Vbeta and 13 Jbeta primers. The table came from immunoSEQ multiplex PCR; TCRdb's copy has only in-frame clones and leaves some out. This sample carries fewer than 200,000 clones, 85% of them seen once, and the ten largest clones take approximately 2%. Samples came from healthy bone marrow donors. The study, taken as a whole, reports: The authors later found HLA-associated TCR beta chains more clonally expanded than equally common others. Relative to the approximately 700-donor mean, N-insertions were reportedly fewer in an Asian-associated ancestry cluster in a later analysis.

The sample holds a few counts of this clone. Its specificity is not known. This chain links TRBV19 with TRBJ1-2; D gene unclear. The sequenced sample consisted of PBMCs. The sequence was collected from a man younger than 35 in good health and CMV-seropositive. CDR3 nucleotides: TGTGCCAGTAGTTCCCACGGGTCCTATGGCTACACCTTC. This sequence encodes CASSSHGSYGYTF. Drawing the rest from reference TRBV19 and TRBJ1-2, the complete variable domain is DGGITQSPKYLFRKEGQNVTLSCEQNLNHDAMYWYRQDPGQGLRLIYYSQIVNDFQKGDIAEGYSVSREKKESFPLTVTSAQKNPTAFYLCASSSHGSYGYTFGSGTRLTVV.